These T cell receptor beta chains were read from a single sample in a study of OX40 agonist ivuxolimab in advanced cancers. Method: immunoSEQ multiplex PCR; TCRdb's copy keeps in-frame clones and lacks some. This table holds 45,000 or so clones, around three quarters found once. The sample here was CD4+ or CD8+ T cells sorted from blood, taken in a trial of the OX40 agonist ivuxolimab. These receptors came from an adult with an advanced solid tumor such as melanoma, head and neck, liver or kidney cancer. The CDR3 runs from the conserved cysteine through the conserved F or W. D genes are given only for firm matches. The size entry is marked missing in some rows and otherwise reads once, few, many or a size class.

TRBV18,NA,TRBJ1-6,TRBD1,TGTGCCAGCTTCGGACAGGACGGGGGATATTCGGCCCTCCACTTT,CASFGQDGGYSALHF
TRBV10-3,NA,TRBJ2-3,NA,TGTGCCATCAGTCAGGAGGATACGCAGTATTTT,CAISQEDTQYF
TRBV7-9,NA,TRBJ2-7,NA,TGTGCCAGCAGCTTAACTGGGGTAACCTCCTACGAGCAGTACTTC,CASSLTGVTSYEQYF
TRBV7-9,NA,TRBJ1-1,NA,TGTGCCAGCAGCCCACTCCGGGCTGAAGCTTTCTTT,CASSPLRAEAFF
TRBV19,NA,TRBJ1-4,TRBD1,TGTGCCAGCGGACAGGGGGGGGCAACTAATGAAAAACTGTTTTTT,CASGQGGATNEKLFF
TRBV6-5,NA,TRBJ1-6,TRBD1,TGTGCCAGCAGTTACACGACAGGGGATAATTCACCCCTCCACTTT,CASSYTTGDNSPLHF
TRBV5-1,NA,TRBJ2-7,NA,TGCGCCAGCACTCCGGAACCGGGGGAGCAGTACTTC,CASTPEPGEQYF
TRBV7-3,once,TRBJ2-6,TRBD1,TGTGCCAGCAGCCTTCCGGGACAGGGGGCTGGGGCCAACGTCCTGACTTTC,CASSLPGQGAGANVLTF
TRBV15,NA,TRBJ2-5,NA,TGTGCCACCAGCAGAGATCTGGAGGTTACCGAGACCCAGTACTTC,CATSRDLEVTETQYF
TRBV2,NA,TRBJ2-7,TRBD2,TGTGCCAGCAGTGACCCTAGCGGGAGTAACGAGCAGTACTTC,CASSDPSGSNEQYF
TRBV19,NA,TRBJ1-5,NA,TGTGCCAGTAGTAACTATCTAATACAGGGACACAATCAGCCCCAGCATTTT,CASSNYLIQGHNQPQHF
TRBV25-1,NA,TRBJ2-1,NA,TGTGCCAGCAGTGAATATGGCTTTTCCTACAATGAGCAGTTCTTC,CASSEYGFSYNEQFF
TRBV28,few,TRBJ1-1,NA,TGTGCCAGCCACACGAGGTCGGAGGAAGCTTTCTTT,CASHTRSEEAFF